Listed here are 5 T cell receptor beta chains from one sample, sequenced in a study of blood T cell repertoires in COVID-19. Assay used: immunoSEQ multiplex PCR; TCRdb lists only in-frame clones, some missing. The sample shows 250,000 to 350,000 clones, roughly 87% of them seen only once. The sample comprised peripheral blood. All receptors derive from a woman in her forties or fifties who had recovered from COVID-19.

V usage is TRBV28 and J usage is TRBJ2-7, with 8 bases lining up with TRBD2. Germline assignment: CDR1 MDHEN and CDR2 SYDVKM. V shed 4 bases and J 1 base; nucleotides not matched to a gene: 6. The CDR3 covers 15 residues. CDR3 in amino acids: CASSSSSGLSYEQYF. CDR3 coding DNA: TGTGCCAGCAGTTCGTCTAGCGGGCTTTCCTACGAGCAGTACTTC. Full variable domain (missing parts from reference TRBV28 and TRBJ2-7): DVKVTQSSRYLVKRTGEKVFLECVQDMDHENMFWYRQDPGLGLRLIYFSYDVKMKEKGDIPEGYSVSREKKERFSLILESASTNQTSMYLCASSSSSGLSYEQYFGPGTRLTVT.

CDR3 DNA: TGTGCCAGCGACCGGACGGGAAGCACAGATACGCAGTATTTT. It codes for CASDRTGSTDTQYF. The V and J genes are TRBV2 and TRBJ2-3; perhaps TRBD2 as D (5 bases). V was pared by 8 bases and J by 0 bases, with 12 bases between. Germline V gene sequence: CDR1 SNHLY, CDR2 FYNNEI. The CDR3 runs to 14 residues.

The chain recombines TRBV5-6 with TRBJ1-4; D possibly corresponds to TRBD1 (6 bases). Trimming pared 7 bases from V and 6 bases from J, leaving 13 bases between. The germline gives CDR1 SGHDT, CDR2 YYEEEE. This CDR3 is 13 amino acids long. This CDR3 reads CASLQGGDEKLFF. DNA for the CDR3: TGTGCCAGCCTACAGGGAGGGGATGAAAAACTGTTTTTT.

DNA for the CDR3: TGTGCCTGGAGTCGGCTAGCGGGAGAGTCAGATACGCAGTATTTT. Its translation is CAWSRLAGESDTQYF. This chain uses TRBV30 with TRBJ2-3, with TRBD2 matching over 10 bases. CDR3 length: 15 amino acids. The germline V gene encodes CDR1 GTSNPN and CDR2 SVGIG (reference sequence). V gave up 2 bases and J gave up 4 bases; unmatched junction bases: 6.

As DNA, the CDR3 is TGTGCCAGCAGTGAAGCCGGGGGGTGGGGAAACACCATATATTTT. Translation gives CASSEAGGWGNTIYF. The chain uses TRBV6-1 and TRBJ1-3, with D possibly TRBD1 on 5 matching bases. The CDR3 contains 15 residues. Trimming removed 0 bases at V and 4 bases at J, with 10 bases between. CDR1 is MNHNS and CDR2 is SASEGT in the germline V gene.